The 27 T cell receptor beta chains below all came from one sample that was sequenced in a study of vaccination and CD4 T cells after COVID-19. Their antigen targets remain unknown. Treatment denoted: roughly 11-day PBMC culture with coronavirus spike peptide pools or control peptides (ViraFEST assay). The Oncomine TCR Beta short-read assay was applied to DNA of cultured CD4+ T cells. TCRdb re-called the PCR reads through MiXCR, storing one row per CDR3 protein. The table includes some 20,000 distinct CDR3 sequences, 45% to 55% detected once. The sample was CD4+ T cells from blood, cultured in vitro. The source of these receptors is a human donor who had recovered from COVID-19.

This clonotype was counted only a few times. This chain connects TRBV15 to TRBJ1-5; perhaps TRBD1 as D (5 bases). V lost 0 bases, J lost 7 bases, and 16 bases lay in between. Germline-derived CDR1 and CDR2 are LNHNV and YYDKDF (reference sequence). The CDR3 extends over 16 amino acids. The CDR3 reads CATSRDSPRGGQPQHF. The DNA for the CDR3 is TGTGCCACCAGCAGAGATTCCCCACGGGGCGGCCAGCCCCAGCATTTT.

The chain employs TRBV27 and TRBJ2-2, with 7 bases matching TRBD1. This CDR3 is built from 14 residues. V gave up 2 bases and J gave up 6 bases; unmatched junction bases: 3. Germline loops: CDR1 MNHEY, CDR2 SMNVEV (reference sequence). Here the CDR3 reads CASSLKQGAGELFF. Written as DNA, the CDR3 is TGTGCCAGCAGTTTAAAGCAGGGGGCCGGGGAGCTGTTTTTT.

This CDR3 is CASSNLSSRGNQPKHF. CDR3 nucleotides: TGTGCCAGCAGCAACCTATCGAGCCGTGGCAATCAGCCCAAGCATTTT. V is TRBV21-1 and J is TRBJ1-5. TRBV21-1 is marked as a pseudogene. The CDR3 is made up of 16 amino acids.

This chain uses TRBV24-1 with TRBJ2-3, with 7 bases fitting TRBD2. From germline, CDR1 is KGHDR and CDR2 SFDVKD. The CDR3 is made up of 14 amino acids. Losses at the gene ends were 6 bases for V and 4 bases for J; bases not matched to a gene: 6. The CDR3 DNA is TGTGCCACCAGTAGCGGGGCGAGGGCAGATACGCAGTATTTT. This gives the protein CATSSGARADTQYF.

J is TRBJ2-3 and V is TRBV7-2; tentative D call: TRBD1 (5 bases). The CDR3 is 12 amino acids. Germline-derived CDR1 and CDR2 are SGHTA and FQGNSA. The V and J ends lost 3 bases and 10 bases respectively, with 11 bases between them. The DNA for the CDR3 is TGTGCCAGCAGCTTGGGGCGGCCATCGCAGTATTTT. It is translated as CASSLGRPSQYF.

The chain carries TRBV15 and TRBJ2-5, with D perhaps matching TRBD1 (6 bases). V was clipped by 4 bases and J by 2 bases, with 11 bases between them. Germline V gene lookup returns CDR1 LNHNV and CDR2 YYDKDF (reference sequence). This CDR3 is built from 14 residues. For the CDR3, the DNA is TGTGCCACCAGCAACGGACAGAAACAAGAGACCCAGTACTTC. Amino acids: CATSNGQKQETQYF. The full variable domain, with the rest looked up from reference TRBV15 and TRBJ2-5, is DAMVIQNPRYQVTQFGKPVTLSCSQTLNHNVMYWYQQKSSQAPKLLFHYYDKDFNNEADTPDNFQSRRPNTSFCFLDIRSPGLGDTAMYLCATSNGQKQETQYFGPGTRLLVL.

The chain is built from TRBV6-1 and TRBJ2-4; TRBD1 is a possible D gene (6 bases). Germline V lookup: CDR1 MNHNS, CDR2 SASEGT. The CDR3 runs 15 residues. V was cut by 0 bases and J by 3 bases, with 9 bases left in between. The CDR3 DNA reads TGTGCCAGCAGTGAAGCGGGACAAATCAAAAACATTCAGTACTTC. Protein sequence: CASSEAGQIKNIQYF.

The chain combines TRBV6-1 with TRBJ2-5, with D possibly matching TRBD2 (6 bases). Germline CDR1 is MNHNS and CDR2 is SASEGT. This CDR3 region has 14 residues. Trimming cost V 5 bases and J 5 bases, with 15 bases left between them. The CDR3 sequence is CASSLLGGSETQYF. CDR3 DNA sequence: TGTGCCAGCAGTCTCCTCGGGGGATCGGAGACCCAGTACTTC.

This chain connects TRBV6-2 or TRBV6-3 to TRBJ1-3, with a weak D call TRBD1 (5 bases). The CDR3 contains 14 residues. The germline gives CDR1 MNHEY, CDR2 SVGEGT. The V end was cut by 5 bases, the J end by 3 bases, with 11 bases between. CDR3 protein: CASSPRQFGNTIYF. In nucleotides, the CDR3 is TGTGCCAGCAGTCCAAGACAGTTTGGAAACACCATATATTTT.

Comment on this clonotype: Sequence at one end of the junction differs from germline and may be a read error. This rearrangement joins TRBV19 to TRBJ2-7, with a possible D match to TRBD1 (6 bases). The CDR3 runs 14 residues. CDR1 and CDR2 from the germline V gene are LNHDA and SQIVND (reference sequence). This CDR3 is CATSNDRFSYEQYF. CDR3 DNA sequence: TGTGCCACTAGTAATGACAGGTTTTCCTACGAGCAGTACTTC.

The J gene is TRBJ2-1, the V gene TRBV10-3; D gene unclear. The CDR3 covers 13 residues. The germline V gene encodes CDR1 ENHRY and CDR2 SYGVKD. With 0 bases removed from V and 9 bases from J, the gap between germline ends came to 9 bases. The CDR3 coding sequence is TGTGCCATCAGTGAGTCGGGTTATGGTGAGCAGTTCTTC. This codes for CAISESGYGEQFF.

The rearrangement links TRBV11-2 to TRBJ1-2; 11 bases are a match to TRBD1. Germline CDR1 reads SGHAT; CDR2 reads FQNNGV. The V gene end was trimmed by 6 bases and the J gene end by 3 bases; junction bases not matched to a gene: 3. The CDR3 is 14 amino acids. The CDR3 reads CASRLDRGHYGYTF. As DNA, the CDR3 is TGTGCCAGCAGACTGGACAGGGGGCACTATGGCTACACCTTC.

The gene calls are TRBV20-1 and TRBJ2-7; D possibly corresponds to TRBD2 (6 bases). This CDR3 contains 12 residues. Germline-derived CDR1 and CDR2 are DFQATT and SNEGSKA (reference sequence). V lost 3 bases to trimming and J lost 3 bases, with 9 bases between them. CDR3 sequence: CSARRGLYEQYF. The CDR3, as DNA: TGCAGTGCTAGGAGGGGACTCTACGAGCAGTACTTC.

The chain recombines TRBV7-2 with TRBJ1-2; maybe TRBD1 (5 bases). The CDR3 consists of 15 residues. Germline CDR1 and CDR2: SGHTA and FQGNSA. Trimming removed 2 bases from V and 2 bases from J, with 12 bases in between. This CDR3 is CASSLQGSYNYGYTF. The CDR3 DNA reads as TGTGCCAGCAGCTTACAGGGTTCGTACAACTATGGCTACACCTTC.

This clonotype occurred a few times. The rearrangement links TRBV19 to TRBJ1-1, with D possibly being TRBD1 (5 bases). Per germline, CDR1 LNHDA and CDR2 SQIVND (reference sequence). The CDR3 has 15 residues. Trimming removed 4 bases from V and 0 bases from J, with 12 bases in between. CDR3 sequence (DNA): TGTGCCAGTAGTAGGGGGGAACTACTGAACACTGAAGCTTTCTTT. Translated: CASSRGELLNTEAFF.

This clonotype was seen a few times. The gene calls are TRBV7-2 and TRBJ1-1, with D possibly matching TRBD1 (5 bases). Germline CDR1 and CDR2: SGHTA and FQGNSA. The V gene lost 0 bases and the J gene lost 1 base, with 9 bases spanning the gap. This CDR3 is 15 amino acids long. DNA of the CDR3: TGTGCCAGCAGCTTAGCAGGGGCGGGGAACACTGAAGCTTTCTTT. Its protein is CASSLAGAGNTEAFF.

The chain combines TRBV30 with TRBJ2-7, with D unclear. CDR1 GTSNPN and CDR2 SVGIG come from the germline V gene (reference sequence). V lost 2 bases, J lost 6 bases, and 8 bases lay in between. The CDR3 runs 11 residues. The CDR3 protein is CAWSSSFEQYF. For the CDR3, the DNA is TGTGCCTGGAGTAGTAGCTTCGAGCAGTACTTC.

CDR3 amino acids: CSARGLARDTQYF. Written as DNA, the CDR3 is TGCAGTGCTAGGGGACTAGCGAGAGATACGCAGTATTTT. The rearrangement links TRBV20-1 to TRBJ2-3; 10 positions agree with TRBD2. Germline V gene data show CDR1 as DFQATT and CDR2 as SNEGSKA (reference sequence). The ends lost 3 bases at V and 5 bases at J; junction bases unmatched: 2. This CDR3 has 13 residues.

The chain employs TRBV11-1 and TRBJ2-1, with TRBD2 matching over 11 bases. The CDR3 spans 15 residues. CDR1 and CDR2 (germline): SGHAT, FQDESV (reference sequence). The V segment lost 5 bases and the J segment 4 bases; nucleotides outside the gene matches: 4. The CDR3 region is CASSLGLAAYNEQFF. DNA for the CDR3: TGTGCCAGCAGCCTGGGACTAGCGGCATACAATGAGCAGTTCTTC.

As DNA, the CDR3 is TGTGCCAGCAGCTTGGGGACAGGGGTTGGAAACACCATATATTTT. Translating gives CASSLGTGVGNTIYF. This chain connects TRBV7-6 to TRBJ1-3; 10 bases are shared with TRBD1. Per the germline V gene, CDR1 is SGHVS and CDR2 is FNYEAQ. After removal of 3 bases from V and 3 bases from J, the junction contained 2 bases not matched to a gene. The CDR3 contains 15 residues.

The genes are TRBV30 and TRBJ1-6, with 7 bases that match TRBD1. The germline gives CDR1 GTSNPN, CDR2 SVGIG (reference sequence). V shed 1 base, J shed 7 bases, and the junction held 13 bases outside the gene matches. The CDR3 extends over 17 amino acids. CDR3 nucleotides: TGTGCCTGGAGTGACGGCCCCCGGACAGGCGGAAATTCACCCCTCCACTTT. This codes for CAWSDGPRTGGNSPLHF.

The genes are TRBV25-1 and TRBJ2-1; possibly TRBD2 for D (5 bases). Trimming shortened V by 2 bases and J by 8 bases, and 16 bases separated the two germline ends. The germline gives CDR1 MGHDK, CDR2 SYGVNS. CDR3 size: 15 residues. DNA for the CDR3: TGTGCCAGCAGTGAACCCGGACTGAATCGGGATGAGCAGTTCTTC. Protein sequence: CASSEPGLNRDEQFF.

CDR3 amino acids: CASCGAVFNQPQHF. In DNA, the CDR3 is TGTGCCAGCTGTGGGGCAGTATTCAATCAGCCCCAGCATTTT. The chain employs TRBV6-1 and TRBJ1-5; tentative D call: TRBD1 (5 bases). There are 14 residues in the CDR3. V was cut by 8 bases and J by 3 bases, with 14 bases left in between. Germline CDR1 is MNHNS and CDR2 is SASEGT.

The gene calls are TRBV5-1 and TRBJ1-2; 8 bases are shared with TRBD1. Germline values: CDR1 SGHRS, CDR2 YFSETQ. This CDR3 contains 14 residues. V gave up 0 bases and J gave up 7 bases; unmatched junction bases: 5. The CDR3, as DNA: TGCGCCAGCAGCTTGGGCGAGACAGGGGCTGGCTACACCTTC. It encodes CASSLGETGAGYTF.

The chain couples TRBV2 to TRBJ1-5; D gene ambiguous. This CDR3 region has 15 residues. Germline CDR1 reads SNHLY; CDR2 reads FYNNEI. The ends were cut back, 0 bases at V and 7 bases at J, with 13 bases in the middle. CDR3: CASSEALGVGQPQHF. The DNA of the CDR3 is TGTGCCAGCAGTGAAGCGCTTGGGGTAGGGCAGCCCCAGCATTTT.

The sample holds a few counts of this clonotype. This chain connects TRBV20-1 to TRBJ1-2; possible D gene TRBD1, 5 bases. This CDR3 comprises 15 residues. Germline-derived CDR1 and CDR2 are DFQATT and SNEGSKA (reference sequence). V was pared by 2 bases and J by 6 bases, with 19 bases between. The CDR3: CSARNLVSTGDGYTF. The CDR3 nucleotides are TGCAGTGCTAGAAACTTGGTTAGCACAGGCGATGGCTACACCTTC.

This clonotype appeared a few times. The chain joins TRBV27 to TRBJ1-6; 11 bases agree with TRBD1. V trimming: 5 bases; J trimming: 7 bases; junction bases outside the gene matches: 4. Germline V gives CDR1 MNHEY, CDR2 SMNVEV (reference sequence). There are 15 residues in the CDR3. The CDR3 bases are TGTGCCAGCAGTCCCCGGGACAGGGGGAATTCACCCCTCCACTTT. Translation: CASSPRDRGNSPLHF.